This record covers a single TCR beta chain. Its recognized antigen is unknown. No base quality information exists; no much larger clone differs at one position. To prepare the library, the immunoSEQ multiplex PCR assay was applied. For TCR sequencing, RNA was extracted from every sample and reverse transcribed into cDNA to serve as template. First-strand cDNA was synthesized with SuperScript III using a 2:1 mix of oligo-dT and random hexamers. A synthetic immune receptor repertoire was used to assess amplification bias, and residual bias was removed computationally. In the paper's pipeline: Raw reads were preprocessed to remove errors, and CDR3 was defined by IMGT conventions from the conserved cysteine to phenylalanine. Clonality was computed as 1 minus the Shannon entropy, with the entropy normalized by log2 of the number of productive unique TCRs. Whether each scalp clone was CD4 or CD8 was inferred by checking scalp TCRbeta sequences against the CD4 and CD8 repertoires from sorted blood. Held by TCRdb, this immuneACCESS table contains in-frame sequences only and omits some clones. Under half of the omission traces to an unresolved V gene where checked; the cause of the rest is unknown. V and J calls and clone size come straight from that table; D and trimming were deduced from the DNA. For this sample there are hundreds of thousands of clones; more than 45% appear just once. Under 2% of the sample goes to the ten largest clones.

The sample's time point label, in plain terms: 20 to 30 weeks on oral tofacitinib. The sample's treatment or condition label is to be understood as: oral pan-JAK inhibitor, 5-10 mg twice daily. Lesional scalp punch biopsies and peripheral blood were obtained from alopecia areata patients. PBMCs were separated by density centrifugation and stained for CD3, CD4 and CD8, after which CD4+ and CD8+ T cells were sorted on a FACSAria. The sample is drawn from a study of CD8+ T cells in alopecia areata (dated by TCRdb to the late 2010s). Some background on the complete study: The treated patients, all with moderate-to-severe alopecia areata, were enrolled in an open-label pilot trial of oral tofacitinib given at 5 to 10 mg twice daily. Clonality in the scalp was compared among normal scalp (n=4), patchy alopecia areata scalp (n=8), and alopecia totalis/universalis scalp (n=8). In humans, TCRbeta sequencing was performed on scalp tissue and on sorted CD4+ and CD8+ peripheral blood T cells from healthy controls and from patients with patchy or totalis/universalis alopecia areata. To study T cell clonal expansion in alopecia areata, the researchers applied high-throughput TCRbeta sequencing to both the C3H/HeJ mouse model and human patients. TCRbeta CDR3 regions were amplified by immunoSEQ multiplex PCR using 35 Vbeta forward and 13 Jbeta reverse primers. Patients received tofacitinib for 6 to 18 months and were then followed off drug for 6 months to check for delayed response and recurrence. Disease severity in treated patients was measured with the SALT score, which quantifies the percentage of affected scalp surface area. Biopsies were taken from tofacitinib-treated patients at baseline and at 4 and 24 weeks of treatment, and a later scalp biopsy was taken in several of the tofacitinib-treated patients. RNA came from the PAXgene miRNA kit for fixed scalp, the miRNeasy kit for PBMCs, and the RNeasy kit for mouse skin. Here is what the overall study found, with its caveats: Scalp TCR repertoire analysis is complicated because resident alphabeta T cells in normal human skin are also sequenced, whereas mouse skin is dominated by gammadelta T cells. Tofacitinib significantly decreased scalp clonality and the number of expanded CD8+ clones among the top 100 scalp clones. Compared with mice, TCR sequences shared between patients were less clear, possibly partly because of HLA diversity across the patient population. Higher clonality and more expanded CD8+ clones were observed in lesional scalp than in normal scalp, particularly in alopecia totalis/universalis, a finding suggestive of antigenic drive. Many expanded lesional clones persisted in scalp and blood during tofacitinib treatment, which may partly explain relapse after stopping treatment. Because the treated cohort was small and included a single nonresponder, larger studies are needed to assess links between baseline CD8+ expansion and response.

Via the germline V gene (reference sequence), CDR1 is LNHNV and CDR2 YYDKDF. Including cysteine and phenylalanine, the CDR3 has 18 amino acids. Kept here is only the CDR3 DNA, which spans 54 bases and is read in frame from base 1. A distance of 13 bases separates the germline ends of V and J, which lose 1 base and 0 bases respectively. In this chain, TRBV15 is recombined with TRBJ2-6; the D gene cannot be named for sure. The sequencing here drew on CD4+ T cells sorted from blood, taken at week 24, from a patient treated with tofacitinib. The receptor comes from a human donor with alopecia areata. The DNA sequence follows: TGTGCCACCAGCAGAGTCGGCAGGTATTCCTCTGGGGCCAACGTCCTGACTTTC. The translation is CATSRVGRYSSGANVLTF.